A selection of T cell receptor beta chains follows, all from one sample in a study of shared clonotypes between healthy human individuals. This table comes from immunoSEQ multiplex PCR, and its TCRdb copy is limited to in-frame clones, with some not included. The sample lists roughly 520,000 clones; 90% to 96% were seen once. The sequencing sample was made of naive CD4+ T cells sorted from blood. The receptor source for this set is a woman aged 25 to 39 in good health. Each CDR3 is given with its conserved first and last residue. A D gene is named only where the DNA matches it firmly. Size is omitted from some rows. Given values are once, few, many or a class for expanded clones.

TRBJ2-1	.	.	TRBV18	CASSPTAGSYNEQFF	TGTGCCAGCTCACCAACAGCGGGCTCCTACAATGAGCAGTTCTTC
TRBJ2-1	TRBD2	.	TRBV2	CASSGGTSGNEQFF	TGTGCCAGCAGCGGGGGGACTAGCGGGAATGAGCAGTTCTTC
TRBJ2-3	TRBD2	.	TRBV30	CAWSVELTSGRRDTQYF	TGTGCCTGGAGTGTGGAATTGACTAGCGGGAGGAGAGATACGCAGTATTTT
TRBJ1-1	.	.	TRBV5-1	CASRQGDGLGNTEAFF	TGCGCCAGCAGGCAAGGGGACGGATTAGGGAACACTGAAGCTTTCTTT
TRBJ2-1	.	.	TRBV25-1	CASSAYNEQFF	TGTGCCAGCAGTGCGTACAATGAGCAGTTCTTC
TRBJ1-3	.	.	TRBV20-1	CSANVGGTIYF	TGCAGTGCTAACGTTGGGGGCACCATATATTTT
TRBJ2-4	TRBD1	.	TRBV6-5	CASSYDRGTWGGIQYF	TGTGCCAGCAGTTATGACAGGGGAACCTGGGGCGGCATTCAGTACTTC
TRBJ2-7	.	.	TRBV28	CASSLGTFGQQYF	TGTGCCAGCAGTTTAGGTACCTTCGGACAGCAGTACTTC
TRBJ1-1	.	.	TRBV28	CASSSHSNSNTEAFF	TGTGCCAGCAGTTCACACAGCAATTCGAACACTGAAGCTTTCTTT
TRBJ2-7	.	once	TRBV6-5	CASSPGLARVYEQYF	TGTGCCAGCAGCCCCGGTCTAGCGAGAGTCTACGAGCAGTACTTC
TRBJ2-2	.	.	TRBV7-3	CASSPRTLTWAGELFF	TGTGCCAGCAGCCCGCGGACATTAACCTGGGCCGGGGAGCTGTTTTTT
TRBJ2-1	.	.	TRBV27	CASSPRFFGGTPNNEQFF	TGTGCCAGCAGTCCTCGGTTTTTTGGCGGGACCCCTAACAATGAGCAGTTCTTC
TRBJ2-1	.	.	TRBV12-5	CASGLVLDLDSYNEQFF	TGTGCTAGTGGTTTGGTCCTTGATCTTGACTCCTACAATGAGCAGTTCTTC
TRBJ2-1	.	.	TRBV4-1	CASRSPGKSSYNEQFF	TGCGCCAGCAGGTCGCCGGGGAAAAGCTCCTACAATGAGCAGTTCTTC
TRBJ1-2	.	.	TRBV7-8	CASSLEKGYGYTF	TGTGCCAGCAGCTTAGAAAAGGGTTATGGCTACACCTTC
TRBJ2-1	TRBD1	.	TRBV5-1	CASSSGQGSYNEQFF	TGCGCCAGCAGCAGCGGACAGGGGTCCTACAATGAGCAGTTCTTC
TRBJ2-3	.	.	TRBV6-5	CASRGTVGTQYF	TGTGCCAGCAGGGGGACGGTTGGTACGCAGTATTTT
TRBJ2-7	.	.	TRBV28	CASSWAYEQYF	TGTGCCAGCAGCTGGGCCTACGAGCAGTACTTC
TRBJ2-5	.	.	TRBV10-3	CAISVGGSQETQYF	TGTGCCATCAGTGTGGGCGGCTCTCAAGAGACCCAGTACTTC
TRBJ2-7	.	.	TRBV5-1	CASSLAQGNEQYF	TGCGCCAGCAGCTTGGCCCAGGGAAACGAGCAGTACTTC
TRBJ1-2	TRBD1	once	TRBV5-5	CASSPGTAANYGYTF	TGTGCCAGCAGCCCCGGGACAGCGGCTAACTATGGCTACACCTTC
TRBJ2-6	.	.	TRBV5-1	CASSLAGTGANVLTF	TGCGCCAGCAGCTTGGCGGGTACCGGGGCCAACGTCCTGACTTTC
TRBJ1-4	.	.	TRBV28	CASSLGVGEKLFF	TGTGCCAGCAGCCTCGGGGTAGGAGAAAAACTGTTTTTT
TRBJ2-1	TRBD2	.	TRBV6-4	CASSPTTSGSGNEQFF	TGTGCCAGCAGCCCCACGACTAGCGGGAGTGGAAATGAGCAGTTCTTC
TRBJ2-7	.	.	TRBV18	CASSYRAHEQYF	TGTGCCAGCTCCTACAGGGCCCACGAGCAGTACTTC
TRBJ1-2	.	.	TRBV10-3	CAISEEGGYGYTF	TGTGCCATCAGTGAGGAGGGGGGCTATGGCTACACCTTC
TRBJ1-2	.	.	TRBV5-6	CASSLLGELSHYGYTF	TGTGCCAGCAGCTTGCTGGGGGAGCTTTCGCACTATGGCTACACCTTC
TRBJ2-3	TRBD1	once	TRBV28	CASQKRIWTGRGDTQYF	TGTGCCAGTCAAAAGCGAATCTGGACAGGGCGGGGAGATACGCAGTATTTT
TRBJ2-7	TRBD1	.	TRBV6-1	CASRLDRGPPYEQYF	TGTGCCAGCAGGTTAGACAGGGGGCCTCCGTACGAGCAGTACTTC
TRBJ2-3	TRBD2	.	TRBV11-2	CASSLASLAGREYF	TGTGCCAGCAGCTTAGCGTCGCTAGCGGGAAGGGAGTATTTT
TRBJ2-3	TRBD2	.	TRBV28	CASSLIGGGGTDTQYF	TGTGCCAGCAGTTTAATCGGTGGGGGGGGCACAGATACGCAGTATTTT
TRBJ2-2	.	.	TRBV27	CASSSIDRGELFF	TGTGCCAGCTCCTCGATAGACCGCGGGGAGCTGTTTTTT
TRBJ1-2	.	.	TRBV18	CASSPARDYGYTF	TGTGCCAGCTCACCGGCAAGGGACTATGGCTACACCTTC
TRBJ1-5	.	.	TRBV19	CASARLGEPQHF	TGTGCCAGCGCCCGCTTGGGGGAGCCCCAGCATTTT
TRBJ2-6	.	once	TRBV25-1	CASSEYSGDSGANVLTF	TGTGCCAGCAGTGAATATTCAGGAGACTCTGGGGCCAACGTCCTGACTTTC
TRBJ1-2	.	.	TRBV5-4	CASNLGKDKDYGYTF	TGTGCCAGCAACCTGGGGAAAGACAAGGACTATGGCTACACCTTC
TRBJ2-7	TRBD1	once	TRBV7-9	CASSPRTGLAYEQYF	TGTGCCAGCAGCCCCCGGACAGGGCTTGCCTACGAGCAGTACTTC
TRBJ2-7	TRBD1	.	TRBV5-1	CASSLAPDRASYEQYF	TGCGCCAGCAGCTTGGCACCGGACAGGGCATCCTACGAGCAGTACTTC
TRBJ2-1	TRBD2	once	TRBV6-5	CASSATSRRLNEQFF	TGTGCCAGCAGTGCGACTAGCAGGCGGCTCAATGAGCAGTTCTTC
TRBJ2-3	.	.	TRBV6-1	CASSEPGLWDTQYF	TGTGCCAGCAGTGAACCAGGACTCTGGGATACGCAGTATTTT
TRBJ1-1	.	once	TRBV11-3	CASSLGTAAEAFF	TGTGCCAGCAGCTTAGGGACAGCCGCTGAAGCTTTCTTT
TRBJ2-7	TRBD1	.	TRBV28	CASSISGTGTYEQYF	TGTGCCAGCAGTATCTCAGGGACAGGGACCTACGAGCAGTACTTC
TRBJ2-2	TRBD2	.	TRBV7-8	CASSPPLLAGRAGELFF	TGTGCCAGCAGCCCCCCCTTACTAGCGGGAAGGGCCGGGGAGCTGTTTTTT
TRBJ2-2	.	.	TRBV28	CASSSENTGELFF	TGTGCCAGCAGTTCGGAGAACACCGGGGAGCTGTTTTTT
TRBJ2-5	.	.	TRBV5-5	CASSLSSSSVQETQYF	TGTGCCAGCAGCTTAAGCAGCTCCTCTGTTCAAGAGACCCAGTACTTC
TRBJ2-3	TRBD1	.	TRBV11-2	CASSLARTGPLGQYF	TGTGCCAGCAGCTTAGCTCGGACAGGACCACTTGGGCAGTATTTT
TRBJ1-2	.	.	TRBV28	CASSVTANYGYTF	TGTGCCAGCAGTGTGACAGCTAACTATGGCTACACCTTC
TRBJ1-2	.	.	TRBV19	CASSIDFYDGYTF	TGTGCCAGTAGTATAGATTTTTACGATGGCTACACCTTC
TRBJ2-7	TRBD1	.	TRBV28	CASTGQDNSYEQYF	TGTGCCAGCACGGGACAGGACAACTCCTACGAGCAGTACTTC
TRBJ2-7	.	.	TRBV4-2	CASSSRDLEGEQYF	TGTGCCAGCAGCTCCCGGGACTTAGAGGGCGAGCAGTACTTC
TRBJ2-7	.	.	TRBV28	CASSASSKYF	TGTGCCAGCAGTGCCAGTTCAAAGTACTTC
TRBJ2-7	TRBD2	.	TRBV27	CASIGTGTSGRGEYYEQYF	TGTGCCAGCATCGGAACCGGGACTAGCGGGAGAGGGGAGTATTACGAGCAGTACTTC
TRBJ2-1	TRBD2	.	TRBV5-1	CASSPEVGGRAYNEQFF	TGCGCCAGCAGCCCCGAGGTAGGCGGGAGGGCCTACAATGAGCAGTTCTTC
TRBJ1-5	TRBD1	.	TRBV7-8	CASSFAGGPNQPQHF	TGTGCCAGCAGCTTCGCAGGGGGGCCAAATCAGCCCCAGCATTTT
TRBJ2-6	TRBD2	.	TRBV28	CASRKLAFSGANVLTF	TGTGCCAGCAGAAAACTAGCGTTCTCTGGGGCCAACGTCCTGACTTTC
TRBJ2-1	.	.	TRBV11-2	CASSLDAGYEQFF	TGTGCCAGCAGCTTAGACGCCGGGTACGAGCAGTTCTTC
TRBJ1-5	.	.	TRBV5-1	CASSFGEGGNQPQHF	TGCGCCAGCAGCTTCGGAGAGGGGGGGAATCAGCCCCAGCATTTT